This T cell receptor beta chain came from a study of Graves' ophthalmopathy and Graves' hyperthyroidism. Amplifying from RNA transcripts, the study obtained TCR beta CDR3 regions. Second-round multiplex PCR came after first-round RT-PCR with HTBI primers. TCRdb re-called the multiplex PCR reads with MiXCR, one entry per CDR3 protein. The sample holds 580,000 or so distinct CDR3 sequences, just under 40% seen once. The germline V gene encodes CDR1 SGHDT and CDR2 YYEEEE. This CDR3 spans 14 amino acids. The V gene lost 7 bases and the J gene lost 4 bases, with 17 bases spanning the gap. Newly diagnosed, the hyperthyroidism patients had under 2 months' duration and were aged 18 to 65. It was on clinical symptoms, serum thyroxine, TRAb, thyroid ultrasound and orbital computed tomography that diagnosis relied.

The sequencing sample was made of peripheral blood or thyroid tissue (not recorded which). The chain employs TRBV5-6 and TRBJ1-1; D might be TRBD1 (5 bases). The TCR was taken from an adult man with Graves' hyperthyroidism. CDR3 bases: TGTGCCAGCGTCTTACAGGATTTCGCCACTGAAGCTTTCTTT. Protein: CASVLQDFATEAFF.